The 26 T cell receptor beta chains reported below all come from one sample, sequenced in a study of Siglec-9 on CD8 T cells in melanoma. Data came from immunoSEQ multiplex PCR; TCRdb stores just in-frame clones and leaves some out. Of 36,000 or so clones listed, roughly 80% are singletons. The sequenced sample was Siglec-9- CD8+ T cells sorted from blood. The receptors derive from a human donor in good health.

This chain joins TRBV7-9 and TRBJ2-1, with 8 bases fitting TRBD2. J gave up 4 bases and V 1 base, and 3 bases lay outside the gene matches. The CDR3 covers 15 residues. The V gene's germline CDR1 is SEHNR and CDR2 FQNEAQ (reference sequence). CDR3 in DNA: TGTGCCAGCAGCTTAGTACGGGAGGGGTACAATGAGCAGTTCTTC. Encoded protein: CASSLVREGYNEQFF.

This rearrangement joins TRBV27 to TRBJ2-3; 8 positions agree with TRBD2. V shed 2 bases and J 5 bases; nucleotides not matched to a gene: 6. The CDR3 loop spans 15 amino acids. From germline, CDR1 is MNHEY and CDR2 SMNVEV (reference sequence). CDR3 in amino acids: CASSLAGAGGDTQYF. CDR3 DNA: TGTGCCAGCAGTTTAGCGGGGGCGGGGGGAGATACGCAGTATTTT.

CDR3: CASSLGGLEAFF. DNA for the CDR3: TGCGCCAGCAGCCTAGGGGGCTTGGAAGCTTTCTTT. This chain connects TRBV5-1 to TRBJ1-1; TRBD1 agrees at 7 bases. CDR3 length: 12 residues. V shed 4 bases and J 8 bases; nucleotides not matched to a gene: 5. Germline CDR1 and CDR2: SGHRS and YFSETQ.

This clone was counted once. The rearrangement links TRBV29-1 to TRBJ2-7, with D tentatively TRBD2 (6 bases). Trimming stripped 4 bases from V and 12 bases from J, with 16 bases between. This CDR3 has 11 amino acids. CDR1 SQVTM and CDR2 ANQGSEA come from the germline V gene. The CDR3, as DNA: TGCAGCGTTGTCCTAGCGTCCATACGGTACTTC. Translation: CSVVLASIRYF.

J is TRBJ1-1 and V is TRBV7-9, with no clear D. Germline values: CDR1 SEHNR, CDR2 FQNEAQ (reference sequence). Trimming shortened V by 10 bases and J by 2 bases, and 11 bases separated the two germline ends. The CDR3 contains 12 residues. This CDR3 is CATAGVNTEAFF. In DNA form, the CDR3 reads TGTGCCACCGCGGGAGTAAACACTGAAGCTTTCTTT.

The CDR3 sequence is CASSSWDSSYNEQFF. In nucleotides, the CDR3 is TGTGCCAGCTCATCCTGGGACTCCTCCTACAATGAGCAGTTCTTC. This chain uses TRBV18 with TRBJ2-1; a weak D match, TRBD2 (6 bases). The CDR3 length is 15 residues. Germline V gives CDR1 KGHSH, CDR2 LQKENI. The ends were cut back, 5 bases at V and 0 bases at J, with 11 bases in the middle.

The V call is TRBV4-1, the J call TRBJ1-5; D possibly corresponds to TRBD1 (5 bases). This CDR3 comprises 16 residues. Trimming pared 1 base from V and 7 bases from J, leaving 17 bases between. Germline CDR1 MGHRA, CDR2 YSYEKL. The CDR3 DNA reads TGCGCCAGCAGCCAAGGGAGGGAGGCAGGGAGACAGCCCCAGCATTTT. Protein sequence: CASSQGREAGRQPQHF.

This chain uses TRBV9 with TRBJ2-1; 9 bases match TRBD1. V shed 2 bases and J 4 bases; nucleotides not matched to a gene: 7. This CDR3 comprises 16 residues. Germline CDR1 SGDLS, CDR2 YYNGEE. CDR3 sequence reads: CASSVLDRGRYNEQFF. The CDR3 DNA follows: TGTGCCAGCAGCGTCCTTGACAGGGGGAGATACAATGAGCAGTTCTTC.

V gene TRBV7-9 combines with J gene TRBJ2-7; weak D call: TRBD1 (5 bases). Trimming left V 3 bases short and J 9 bases short, with 9 bases between. Germline-derived CDR1 and CDR2 are SEHNR and FQNEAQ (reference sequence). There are 11 residues in the CDR3. CDR3 amino acids: CASSLGQVQYF. DNA for the CDR3: TGTGCCAGCAGCTTGGGGCAGGTGCAGTACTTC.

The chain employs TRBV19 and TRBJ2-1, with D possibly matching TRBD2 (5 bases). Germline V gene data show CDR1 as LNHDA and CDR2 as SQIVND (reference sequence). This CDR3 region has 15 residues. With 3 bases removed from V and 1 base from J, the gap between germline ends came to 10 bases. The CDR3 nucleotides are TGTGCCAGTAGTATCTTGGGAGATTCCTACAATGAGCAGTTCTTC. This sequence encodes CASSILGDSYNEQFF.

The rearrangement uses TRBV4-1 and TRBJ2-3; TRBD2 agrees at 8 bases. V lost 1 base, J lost 1 base, and 4 bases stayed unmatched. Germline V gene lookup returns CDR1 MGHRA and CDR2 YSYEKL. The CDR3 covers 16 residues. The CDR3 coding sequence is TGCGCCAGCAGCCAAGTTGAAGCGGGGGGCACAGATACGCAGTATTTT. As protein: CASSQVEAGGTDTQYF.

This rearrangement joins TRBV15 to TRBJ1-1; D perhaps matches TRBD1 (6 bases). The CDR3 has 15 residues. With 3 bases removed from V and 0 bases from J, the gap between germline ends came to 11 bases. The germline gives CDR1 LNHNV, CDR2 YYDKDF (reference sequence). The CDR3 here is CATSSSDSLNTEAFF. The CDR3 DNA is TGTGCCACCAGCAGCTCGGACAGCTTGAACACTGAAGCTTTCTTT.

This sequence joins TRBV29-1 and TRBJ1-1, with TRBD1 matching over 7 bases. The length of the CDR3 is 13 residues. The germline V gene has CDR1 SQVTM and CDR2 ANQGSEA. V dropped 5 bases and J dropped 2; count of bases not matched to a gene: 5. The CDR3 here is CSVWGQLNTEAFF. In nucleotides, the CDR3 is TGCAGCGTTTGGGGACAGCTAAACACTGAAGCTTTCTTT.

The chain recombines TRBV6-6 with TRBJ2-1; 9 positions match TRBD2. The CDR3 covers 14 residues. The germline gives CDR1 MNHNY, CDR2 SVGAGI (reference sequence). V shed 3 bases and J 8 bases; nucleotides not matched to a gene: 5. The CDR3 sequence: CASSYLIAGDEQFF. In nucleotides, the CDR3 is TGTGCCAGCAGTTATTTAATAGCGGGGGATGAGCAGTTCTTC.

This clone showed up just a few times. V and J are TRBV4-2 and TRBJ1-1; D uncertain. Trimming stripped 2 bases from V and 1 base from J, with 17 bases between. The CDR3 is made up of 17 amino acids. Germline lookup yields CDR1 LGHNA and CDR2 YNFKEQ. DNA for the CDR3: TGTGCCAGCAGCCAACTAGTACGGGGAGGAGGGAACACTGAAGCTTTCTTT. It specifies CASSQLVRGGGNTEAFF.

This clone was seen a few times. This chain links TRBV5-6 with TRBJ1-1; no definite D call. V was cut by 4 bases and J by 6 bases, with 7 bases left in between. Looked up from germline, CDR1 is SGHDT and CDR2 is YYEEEE. The CDR3 length is 11 residues. CDR3 protein: CASSSDAEAFF. The CDR3 DNA reads TGTGCCAGCAGCAGTGACGCTGAAGCTTTCTTT.

The CDR3 loop is CASSHTGGREKLFF. CDR3 in DNA: TGTGCCAGCAGCCATACAGGGGGCCGAGAAAAACTGTTTTTT. J is TRBJ1-4 and V is TRBV7-9; TRBD1 aligns across 9 bases. The CDR3 sequence is 14 residues long. CDR1 is SEHNR, CDR2 FQNEAQ, per germline (reference sequence). V was clipped by 5 bases and J by 8 bases; unmatched bases: 6.

The chain has TRBV28 and TRBJ2-1; D uncertain. Germline V gene lookup returns CDR1 MDHEN and CDR2 SYDVKM. There are 13 residues in the CDR3. The V end lost 5 bases, the J end lost 8 bases, and 13 bases lay between the germline ends. CDR3 region: CASSLVMGDEQFF. The CDR3 DNA reads TGTGCCAGCAGTCTCGTTATGGGCGATGAGCAGTTCTTC.

This clone was recorded once. The rearrangement joins TRBV27 to TRBJ1-2, with no clear D. The germline V gene has CDR1 MNHEY and CDR2 SMNVEV (reference sequence). The CDR3 spans 14 residues. V was pared by 1 base and J by 4 bases, with 10 bases between. The CDR3 DNA reads TGTGCCAGCAGTTTATATAAGGTTGGCTATGGCTACACCTTC. Protein: CASSLYKVGYGYTF.

The J gene is TRBJ2-5, the V gene TRBV28, with no clear D. The germline V gene encodes CDR1 MDHEN and CDR2 SYDVKM. The V end lost 3 bases, the J end lost 1 base, and 6 bases lay between the germline ends. CDR3 length: 13 residues. CDR3 sequence reads: CASSFGGQETQYF. CDR3 nucleotides: TGTGCCAGCAGTTTTGGCGGCCAAGAGACCCAGTACTTC. The whole variable domain, remainder taken from reference TRBV28 and TRBJ2-5, is DVKVTQSSRYLVKRTGEKVFLECVQDMDHENMFWYRQDPGLGLRLIYFSYDVKMKEKGDIPEGYSVSREKKERFSLILESASTNQTSMYLCASSFGGQETQYFGPGTRLLVL.

This chain joins TRBV4-1 and TRBJ1-1, with no clear D. CDR3 length: 13 residues. In germline, CDR1 is MGHRA, CDR2 YSYEKL. Trimming pared 3 bases from V and 4 bases from J, leaving 9 bases between. CDR3 in DNA: TGCGCCAGCAGCCAGGGGTCCCTCACTGAAGCTTTCTTT. Its translation: CASSQGSLTEAFF.

This clone was seen a few times. The rearrangement uses TRBV6-4 and TRBJ1-5, with D hard to call. Germline loops: CDR1 MRHNA, CDR2 SNTAGT. The V and J ends lost 5 bases and 1 base respectively, with 12 bases between them. The CDR3 contains 15 residues. The CDR3 sequence is CASSFTAGSNQPQHF. In DNA, the CDR3 is TGTGCCAGCAGTTTCACCGCGGGAAGCAATCAGCCCCAGCATTTT.

V gene TRBV19 combines with J gene TRBJ2-2; D gene uncertain. Germline lookup yields CDR1 LNHDA and CDR2 SQIVND (reference sequence). Trimming took 4 bases from V and 4 from J, leaving 10 bases between them. The CDR3 has 14 residues. As DNA, the CDR3 is TGTGCCAGTAGTAGGGCACAGTTCACCGGGGAGCTGTTTTTT. This sequence encodes CASSRAQFTGELFF.

The J gene is TRBJ2-1, the V gene TRBV10-3; the match to TRBD2 covers 7 bases. The V gene end was trimmed by 3 bases and the J gene end by 8 bases; junction bases not matched to a gene: 7. Germline loops: CDR1 ENHRY, CDR2 SYGVKD. This CDR3 is 14 amino acids long. The CDR3 bases are TGTGCCATCAGTGACCCCGGGGGAGGGGATGAGCAGTTCTTC. Its translation: CAISDPGGGDEQFF.

This clone was found a few times. The chain combines TRBV4-2 with TRBJ1-1; D gene ambiguous. The V and J ends lost 3 bases and 7 bases respectively, with 6 bases between them. The CDR3 consists of 11 residues. Germline lookup yields CDR1 LGHNA and CDR2 YNFKEQ. CDR3 loop: CASSHPGEAFF. The DNA for the CDR3 is TGTGCCAGCAGCCATCCCGGTGAAGCTTTCTTT.

This rearrangement joins TRBV27 to TRBJ2-5; 7 bases fit TRBD1. The trim removed 0 bases at V and 5 bases at J, leaving 6 bases unmatched. CDR3 size: 15 residues. Germline CDR1 reads MNHEY; CDR2 reads SMNVEV (reference sequence). CDR3 DNA: TGTGCCAGCAGTTTATCAGGGGGCCCATTGGAGACCCAGTACTTC. Encoded protein: CASSLSGGPLETQYF.